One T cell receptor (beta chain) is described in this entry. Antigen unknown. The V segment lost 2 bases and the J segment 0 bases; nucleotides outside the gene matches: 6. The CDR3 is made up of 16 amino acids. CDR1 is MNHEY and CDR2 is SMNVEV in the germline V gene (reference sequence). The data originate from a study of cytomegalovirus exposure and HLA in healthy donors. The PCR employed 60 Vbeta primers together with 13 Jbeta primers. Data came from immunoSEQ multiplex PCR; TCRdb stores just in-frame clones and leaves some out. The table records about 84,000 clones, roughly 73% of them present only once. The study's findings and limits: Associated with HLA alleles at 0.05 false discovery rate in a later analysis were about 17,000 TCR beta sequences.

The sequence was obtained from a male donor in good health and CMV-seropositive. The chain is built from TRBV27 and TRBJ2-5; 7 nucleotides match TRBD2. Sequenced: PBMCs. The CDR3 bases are TGTGCCAGCAGTTTAGTGCCTAGCGGACACCAAGAGACCCAGTACTTC. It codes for CASSLVPSGHQETQYF.